Listed below are T cell receptor beta chains from one sample, sequenced in a study of radiation and T cells in renal cell carcinoma. Sequenced by immunoSEQ multiplex PCR; TCRdb stores in-frame clones only, minus some. Here the sample spans around 130,000 clones, 81% being singletons. This sample comprised blood, obtained from a patient whose treatment included radiotherapy and nephrectomy. The receptors originated from a woman aged 55 to 70 with renal cell carcinoma. Each CDR3 is given with its conserved first and last residue. Fields, in order: J gene, V gene, CDR3 protein.

j_call: TRBJ1-2
v_call: TRBV5-6
cdr3_aa: CASSLADRSNYGYTF

j_call: TRBJ2-5
v_call: TRBV7-7
cdr3_aa: CASSQLSSGVETQYF

j_call: TRBJ1-5
v_call: TRBV30
cdr3_aa: CAWSGPSGSQPQHF

j_call: TRBJ2-7
v_call: TRBV29-1
cdr3_aa: CSVETSGGDEQYF

j_call: TRBJ1-2
v_call: TRBV7-3
cdr3_aa: CASSAMVRYGYTF

j_call: TRBJ2-7
v_call: TRBV6-5
cdr3_aa: CASSYDRGGQQYF

j_call: TRBJ1-1
v_call: TRBV28
cdr3_aa: CAIGTMNTEAFF

j_call: TRBJ2-1
v_call: TRBV19
cdr3_aa: CASSGGEGLIYNEQFF

j_call: TRBJ1-5
v_call: TRBV29-1
cdr3_aa: CSVATGIGQPQHF

j_call: TRBJ2-1
v_call: TRBV18
cdr3_aa: CASSRGGNNEQFF

j_call: TRBJ1-6
v_call: TRBV6-1
cdr3_aa: CASSEPAQLTFNSPLHF

j_call: TRBJ1-1
v_call: TRBV19
cdr3_aa: CASRKGGQSNTEAFF

j_call: TRBJ1-4
v_call: TRBV25-1
cdr3_aa: CASSGRLLGSLEKLFF

j_call: TRBJ1-1
v_call: TRBV5-1
cdr3_aa: CASSPGGVAEAFF

j_call: TRBJ2-2
v_call: TRBV15
cdr3_aa: CATRRSGGKTGELFF

j_call: TRBJ2-1
v_call: TRBV7-2
cdr3_aa: CASSLASGGFNEQFF

j_call: TRBJ1-2
v_call: TRBV10-3
cdr3_aa: CAISPSGKDGYTF

j_call: TRBJ1-1
v_call: TRBV27
cdr3_aa: CASSPTGGVTEAFF

j_call: TRBJ1-2
v_call: TRBV6-5
cdr3_aa: CASSFTNRDSYGYTF

j_call: TRBJ1-2
v_call: TRBV5-1
cdr3_aa: CASSPAGQGTYGYTF

j_call: TRBJ2-2
v_call: TRBV7-9
cdr3_aa: CASSLRTVTGELFF

j_call: TRBJ2-7
v_call: TRBV6-6
cdr3_aa: CASRPGTPSSYEQYF

j_call: TRBJ2-7
v_call: TRBV13
cdr3_aa: CASSFPSSSYEQYF

j_call: TRBJ1-2
v_call: TRBV10-3
cdr3_aa: CAIWRLGRGMNGYTF

j_call: TRBJ2-3
v_call: TRBV4-1
cdr3_aa: CASSQAAQAAVTDTQYF

j_call: TRBJ2-5
v_call: TRBV6-1
cdr3_aa: CASSAGFYGGGETQYF

j_call: TRBJ2-7
v_call: TRBV6-1
cdr3_aa: CAILRRGSSSYEQYF

j_call: TRBJ2-7
v_call: TRBV5-1
cdr3_aa: CASGLTGGKDEQYF

j_call: TRBJ2-5
v_call: TRBV18
cdr3_aa: CASSQDDRGAQETQYF

j_call: TRBJ1-4
v_call: TRBV6-1
cdr3_aa: CASKISLREKLFF

j_call: TRBJ2-7
v_call: TRBV5-1
cdr3_aa: CASSPLPGLSYEQYF

j_call: TRBJ2-2
v_call: TRBV12-5
cdr3_aa: CASGLADRYTGELFF

j_call: TRBJ1-1
v_call: TRBV5-4
cdr3_aa: CASAGEPEDTEAFF

j_call: TRBJ1-1
v_call: TRBV30
cdr3_aa: CAWDRGGPNTEAFF

j_call: TRBJ1-2
v_call: TRBV29-1
cdr3_aa: CSVNRGHGYTF

j_call: TRBJ1-2
v_call: TRBV19
cdr3_aa: CASSIVPGTSGGYTF

j_call: TRBJ1-1
v_call: TRBV5-1
cdr3_aa: CASRATSGTEAFF

j_call: TRBJ2-3
v_call: TRBV12-5
cdr3_aa: CASGQYTDTQYF

j_call: TRBJ1-2
v_call: TRBV2
cdr3_aa: CASSETGRFDGYTF

j_call: TRBJ2-1
v_call: TRBV6-5
cdr3_aa: CASSYNREEHNEQFF

j_call: TRBJ2-7
v_call: TRBV25-1
cdr3_aa: CASSVGQPYEQYF

j_call: TRBJ1-2
v_call: TRBV28
cdr3_aa: CASSTTGTSKGPYGYTF

j_call: TRBJ2-1
v_call: TRBV10-3
cdr3_aa: CAISESGTVSNEQFF